Below, one T cell receptor (beta chain) is given with its context. No antigen is known for it. No much larger clone is present one base from it, and per-base qualities are unavailable. The time point label corresponds to: after dendritic cell vaccination, including at tumor progression/relapse. Selection of patients required sufficient residual fresh-frozen tumor tissue and over two years of available survival data. Although molecular status otherwise differed among the glioblastoma patients, no patient had an isocitrate dehydrogenase mutation. PBMC were collected before vaccination, two weeks after the third vaccination, and at tumor progression if progression occurred. Genomic DNA was extracted with the Qiagen DNeasy Blood extraction Kit. This specimen belongs to a study of glioma-infiltrating T cells after dendritic cell vaccination (dated by TCRdb to 2016 to 2017). Regarding the research as a whole: Of the roughly 15 glioblastoma patients in the cohort, all drawn from Phase I and II dendritic cell vaccination trials, 9 were newly diagnosed and 6 had recurrent disease. Each patient was given three intradermal dendritic cell vaccine injections, spaced two weeks apart, in the arm below the axilla. TCR sequencing metrics, including TIL content and tumor-blood repertoire overlap, were correlated with survival after dendritic cell vaccination. Tumor-infiltrating lymphocyte content was quantified and tumor and blood repertoires were compared in dendritic cell-vaccinated glioblastoma patients by deep sequencing of TCR beta CDR3 regions. Patients received autologous tumor lysate-pulsed dendritic cell vaccination between the early 2000s and the early 2010s. The vaccine was prepared from monocyte-derived dendritic cells that were cultured for about 7 days with IL-4 and GM-CSF and then pulsed overnight with autologous tumor lysate. Overall study outcomes, separate from this receptor: Longer time to progression and overall survival after dendritic cell vaccination were predicted by higher estimated pretreatment TIL content. The TCR overlap response model with three groups was called speculative and said to need prospective validation. The cohort was small and heterogeneous, with few patients having full blood and tumor sets and even fewer initial-recurrent tumor pairs. TCR clonality showed no direct relationship with survival, which suggests that a diverse polyclonal response may matter.

The immunoSEQ assay amplified TCRB CDR3 regions from approximately 2 micrograms of genomic DNA, or from all available DNA when less than that amount was available. For multiplex PCR, 60 forward primers for TCR V beta segments and 13 reverse primers for J beta segments were used. To estimate the number of reads per starting template, synthetic control templates were added to each sample at limiting dilution. Reads of 87 bp were generated by sequencing on the Illumina HiSeq System. In the original analysis: PCR and sequencing errors were removed by a nearest neighbor algorithm that merged closely related sequences. TCR overlap was measured as the percentage of unique tumor TCR beta sequences that were also present in the peripheral blood of the same patient. TCRdb stores this immuneACCESS table with in-frame sequences only. Part of the clones is absent; in the studies checked, under half of the shortfall reflects unresolved V genes, and no reason is known for the rest. V and J calls and clone size follow that table, whereas D and trimming were derived from the DNA. The sample contains approximately 62,000 clones, around nine tenths of them found a single time. In total, the top ten clones hold approximately 10% of the sample.

The TCR sequence derives from a human donor with glioblastoma. The sample here was blood, taken after dendritic cell vaccination.

The CDR3 amino acid sequence is: CASAGPRKLFF. The bases read TGTGCCAGCGCAGGCCCTCGAAAACTGTTTTTT. The chain uses TRBV25-1 and TRBJ1-4; the D gene cannot be named for sure. V loses 8 bases, J loses 10 bases, and the germline ends lie 11 bases apart. Via the germline V gene, CDR1 is MGHDK and CDR2 SYGVNS. Including the terminal cysteine and phenylalanine, the CDR3 comprises 11 residues. The kept DNA is CDR3 alone, 33 bases in frame from the first base.